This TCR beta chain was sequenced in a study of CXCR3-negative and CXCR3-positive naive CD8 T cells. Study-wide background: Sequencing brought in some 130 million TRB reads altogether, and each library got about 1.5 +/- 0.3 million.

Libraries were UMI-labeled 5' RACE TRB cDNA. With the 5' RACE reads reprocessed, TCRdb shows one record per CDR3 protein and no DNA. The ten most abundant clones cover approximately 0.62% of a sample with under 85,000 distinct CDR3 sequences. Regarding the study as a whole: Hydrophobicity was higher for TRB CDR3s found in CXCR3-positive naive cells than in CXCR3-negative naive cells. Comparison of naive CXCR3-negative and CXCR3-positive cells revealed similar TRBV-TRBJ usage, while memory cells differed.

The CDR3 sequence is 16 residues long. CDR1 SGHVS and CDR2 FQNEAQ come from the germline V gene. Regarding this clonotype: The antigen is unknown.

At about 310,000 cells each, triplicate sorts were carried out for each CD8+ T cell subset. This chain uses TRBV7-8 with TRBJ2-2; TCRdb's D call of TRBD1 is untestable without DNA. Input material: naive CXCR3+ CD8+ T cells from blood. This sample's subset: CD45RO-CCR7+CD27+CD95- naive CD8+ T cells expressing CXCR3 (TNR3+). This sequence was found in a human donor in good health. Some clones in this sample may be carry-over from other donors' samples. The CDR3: CASSLWGASGTGELFF.